This T cell receptor beta chain was recorded in a study of blood T cell repertoires in COVID-19. Turning to the study itself: Sample material is recorded as cDNA or gDNA derived from T cells, B-cell-depleted T cells, or PBMCs.

Clones were read by immunoSEQ multiplex PCR, and TCRdb kept only the in-frame ones, dropping some. This table has some 120,000 clones, roughly four fifths appearing once. Germline V lookup: CDR1 MGHRA, CDR2 YSYEKL. V was shortened by 0 bases and J by 8 bases, with 5 bases between the two germline ends. The CDR3 runs to 12 residues. The sequenced material came from peripheral blood. This chain links TRBV4-1 with TRBJ2-1, with D unresolved. This TCR was recovered from a woman aged 45-59 years with acute or convalescent COVID-19. The CDR3 sequence is CASSQDVYEQFF. The CDR3 region has the DNA TGCGCCAGCAGCCAAGACGTGTATGAGCAGTTCTTC.